A selection of T cell receptor beta chains follows, all from one sample in a study of blood T cell repertoires in COVID-19. Clones were sequenced by immunoSEQ multiplex PCR, and TCRdb holds only the in-frame ones, with some missing. This table holds about 290,000 clones, about 85% found once. The sample was peripheral blood. The receptors come from a woman between 45 and 65 years old with active or convalescent COVID-19. The CDR3 runs from the conserved cysteine through the conserved F or W. The D gene is left open where the match is weak. A row's size may be missing; if present it is once, few, many or a size class.

v_gene,d_gene,abundance,j_gene,CDR3nt,CDR3aa
TRBV4-2,TRBD1,-,TRBJ2-7,TGTGCCAGCAGCCAAGGGGCGGCAGGGGGCTACGAGCAGTACTTC,CASSQGAAGGYEQYF
TRBV7-2,TRBD1,-,TRBJ2-7,TGTGCCAGCAGCGAATATTCGACAGGGGCCTACGAGCAGTACTTC,CASSEYSTGAYEQYF
TRBV19,TRBD2,-,TRBJ2-1,TGTGCCAGTAGTAACCACCCTAGCGGGATTTGGGATGAGCAGTTCTTC,CASSNHPSGIWDEQFF
TRBV15,TRBD1,once,TRBJ1-1,TGTGCCACCAGCATTTCCCGACAGGGTATAGAAGCTTTCTTT,CATSISRQGIEAFF
TRBV6-5,TRBD1,-,TRBJ1-6,TGTGCCAGCAGCCCGGACAGGGTTTCACCCCTCCACTTT,CASSPDRVSPLHF
TRBV5-1,-,-,TRBJ1-2,TGCGCCAGCAGCCTCGACCGCGGGAGGGGAGGCTACACCTTC,CASSLDRGRGGYTF
TRBV7-8,-,-,TRBJ2-7,TGTGCCAGCAGCTTAGGAGGGGACTTCCACGAGCAGTACTTC,CASSLGGDFHEQYF
TRBV7-2,-,-,TRBJ2-1,TGTGCCAGCAGCTTAGGTAACAACAATGAGCAGTTCTTC,CASSLGNNNEQFF
TRBV27,TRBD2,-,TRBJ2-3,TGTGCCAGCAGTCCCCTCAGCGGGAGGAGAAGGGCAGATACGCAGTATTTT,CASSPLSGRRRADTQYF
TRBV6-1,-,-,TRBJ1-4,TGTGCCAGCAGTGATCGGAGGGAAAAACTGTTTTTT,CASSDRREKLFF
TRBV6-6,-,-,TRBJ2-2,TGTGCCAGCACCGAAGATGGGCGGAACACCGGGGAGCTGTTTTTT,CASTEDGRNTGELFF
TRBV30,-,-,TRBJ1-2,TGTGCCTGGACCAGCGGGGTGAGCTACACCTTC,CAWTSGVSYTF
TRBV2,TRBD2,-,TRBJ2-1,TGTGCCAGCAGTGCGGGACTAGCCCTTTACAATGAGCAGTTCTTC,CASSAGLALYNEQFF
TRBV19,-,-,TRBJ2-5,TGTGCCAGTAGATCACGGGGAGAAGAGACCCAGTACTTC,CASRSRGEETQYF
TRBV10-3,-,-,TRBJ1-2,TGTGCCATCAGTGATGGGCCGTCTGAATATGGCTACACCTTC,CAISDGPSEYGYTF
TRBV28,-,-,TRBJ1-2,TGTGCCAGCAGTCCCCTGAACTATGGCTACACCTTC,CASSPLNYGYTF
TRBV7-3,TRBD2,-,TRBJ2-5,TGTGCCAGCAGCTTAAAAGCGGGGCGGGAGACCCAGTACTTC,CASSLKAGRETQYF
TRBV5-1,-,-,TRBJ1-1,TGCGCCAGCAGCCAAACAGGGAACACTGAAGCTTTCTTT,CASSQTGNTEAFF
TRBV19,-,once,TRBJ2-4,TGTGCCAGTAGTCCCGACCGACAGATCCCCTCCAAAAACATTCAGTACTTC,CASSPDRQIPSKNIQYF
TRBV19,TRBD1,-,TRBJ2-7,TGTGCCAGTAGTAAAGGACAGGGGGGTTCCTACGAGCAGTACTTC,CASSKGQGGSYEQYF
TRBV28,TRBD2,-,TRBJ2-3,TGTGCCAGCAGTTCGCAACTAGCGGGAGATGGAGATACGCAGTATTTT,CASSSQLAGDGDTQYF
TRBV3-1/TRBV3-2,TRBD2,-,TRBJ2-1,TGTGCCAGCAGCTACGGACTAGCGGGATACAATGAGCAGTTCTTC,CASSYGLAGYNEQFF
TRBV27,-,-,TRBJ1-4,TGTGCCAGCAGTCCGGTGAGGCAGCCAACTAATGAAAAACTGTTTTTT,CASSPVRQPTNEKLFF
TRBV15,-,-,TRBJ1-1,TGTGCCACCAGCAGAACGGGGTCCTACACTGAAGCTTTCTTT,CATSRTGSYTEAFF
TRBV19,TRBD2,-,TRBJ2-1,TGTGCCAGTAGGCTAGCGGGAGGGGGGGATGAGCAGTTCTTC,CASRLAGGGDEQFF
TRBV23-1,-,-,TRBJ2-7,TGCGCCAGCAACCCTCGACATCTCTCCTACGAGCAGTACTTC,CASNPRHLSYEQYF
TRBV5-1,-,-,TRBJ2-5,TGCGCCAGCAGCTTGGAAGCCGCCTGGGAGACCCAGTACTTC,CASSLEAAWETQYF
TRBV3-1/TRBV3-2,TRBD2,-,TRBJ2-1,TGTGCCAGCAGCCAAGATCTACTAGCGGGAGGAAGGGCGAATGAGCAGTTCTTC,CASSQDLLAGGRANEQFF
TRBV7-9,-,-,TRBJ2-1,TGTGCCAGCAGCCGCACTCTGAACTCCTACAATGAGCAGTTCTTC,CASSRTLNSYNEQFF
TRBV15,TRBD1,-,TRBJ1-6,TGTGCCACCAGCAGAGTCGTAGGGGTGGGACAGGGCAATTCACCCCTCCACTTT,CATSRVVGVGQGNSPLHF
TRBV7-6,TRBD1,-,TRBJ2-7,TGTGCCAGCAGCCCTGGACAGGGGCTCTACGAGCAGTACTTC,CASSPGQGLYEQYF